The entry below gives a single T cell receptor beta chain sequence along with its context. This specimen includes other DNA sequences encoding the same CDR3. V gave up 3 bases and J gave up 1 base, with 8 bases separating them. There are 14 residues in the CDR3. The germline V gene encodes CDR1 KGHSH and CDR2 LQKENI. Clones were sequenced by immunoSEQ multiplex PCR, and TCRdb holds only the in-frame ones, with some missing. The table includes around 200,000 clones, just over 85% detected once. This record belongs to a study of blood T cell repertoires in COVID-19. Sequencing was performed on peripheral blood. V usage is TRBV18 and J usage is TRBJ2-3; no reliable D call. The sequence was obtained from a man in his fifties or sixties with acute or convalescent COVID-19. The CDR3 protein is CASSPSRGTDTQYF. As DNA, the CDR3 is TGTGCCAGCTCACCCTCACGGGGCACAGATACGCAGTATTTT.